Shown below are 6 T cell receptor beta chains from a single sample sequenced in a study of PD-L1 blockade in urothelial cancer. As to time point: peripheral blood 6 weeks after treatment start. Sequencing was performed with immunoSEQ multiplex PCR; in TCRdb, only in-frame clones are kept and a portion is missing. The data contain approximately 36,000 clones, approximately 84% of them singletons. The sample consisted of PBMCs, taken around atezolizumab (anti-PD-L1) treatment. Receptors were obtained from a man aged 40-49 years with urothelial cancer.

The chain employs TRBV28 and TRBJ1-1; TRBD1 might be the D (5 bases). Trimming stripped 2 bases from V and 1 base from J, with 8 bases between. The CDR3 totals 14 residues. CDR1 and CDR2 from the germline V gene are MDHEN and SYDVKM. Here the CDR3 reads CASSLAGENTEAFF. The CDR3 DNA reads TGTGCCAGCAGTTTAGCGGGGGAGAACACTGAAGCTTTCTTT.

The chain couples TRBV6-5 to TRBJ1-4; tentatively, D is TRBD1 (5 bases). The CDR3 is 14 amino acids. Germline V gene lookup returns CDR1 MNHEY and CDR2 SVGAGI. The V gene lost 6 bases and the J gene lost 10 bases, with 18 bases spanning the gap. CDR3 sequence: CASSSGFPKGKLFF. As DNA, the CDR3 is TGTGCCAGCAGCTCAGGGTTCCCCAAGGGAAAACTGTTTTTT.

This rearrangement joins TRBV7-9 to TRBJ1-2, with D tentatively TRBD1 (5 bases). This CDR3 region has 13 residues. Germline CDR1 SEHNR, CDR2 FQNEAQ (reference sequence). V was clipped by 5 bases and J by 7 bases, with 14 bases between them. CDR3 nucleotides: TGTGCCAGCAGCCCAGACAGCCCTGGTGGCTACACCTTC. It specifies CASSPDSPGGYTF.

The CDR3 is CASSPSFRGDYGYTF. For the CDR3, the DNA is TGTGCCAGCTCGCCGTCGTTCAGGGGGGACTATGGCTACACCTTC. The rearrangement joins TRBV18 to TRBJ1-2; 7 nucleotides agree with TRBD1. The germline V gene has CDR1 KGHSH and CDR2 LQKENI. With V trimmed by 6 bases and J by 3 bases, 10 bases remained unmatched. This CDR3 has 15 residues.

This chain connects TRBV6-6 to TRBJ2-6; no definite D call. CDR1 is MNHNY and CDR2 is SVGAGI in the germline V gene (reference sequence). V was cut by 6 bases and J by 2 bases, with 11 bases left in between. The CDR3 spans 15 residues. The CDR3 sequence: CASSFREPGANVLTF. As DNA, the CDR3 is TGTGCCAGCAGCTTCCGAGAACCTGGGGCCAACGTCCTGACTTTC.

This clone has just one count. The rearrangement joins TRBV6-5 to TRBJ2-2, with 9 bases fitting TRBD1. Trimming removed 4 bases from V and 1 base from J; junction bases left unmatched: 1. This CDR3 comprises 15 residues. Germline CDR1 reads MNHEY; CDR2 reads SVGAGI. The CDR3 loop is CASSSGQGNTGELFF. The CDR3 DNA reads as TGTGCCAGCAGTTCGGGACAGGGGAACACCGGGGAGCTGTTTTTT.